This T cell receptor beta chain was recovered during a study of T cell changes during pregnancy in multiple sclerosis. Some clones are missing from TCRdb's copy, which holds only in-frame ones; the method was immunoSEQ multiplex PCR. Here the sample spans about 110,000 clones, around 90% being singletons. V was pared by 3 bases and J by 0 bases, with 7 bases of the junction left unmatched. This CDR3 comprises 18 residues. The germline CDR1 and CDR2 sequences are KGHSH and LQKENI. The chain has TRBV18 and TRBJ1-3, with 11 bases aligning to TRBD1. Sample: peripheral blood, taken in the third trimester of pregnancy. This receptor was identified in a female donor with multiple sclerosis, enrolled in a pregnancy study. CDR3 residues: CASSPRGQGANSGNTIYF. The CDR3 DNA sequence: TGTGCCAGCTCACCGCGAGGACAGGGGGCCAACTCTGGAAACACCATATATTTT.